The TCR beta chain described here comes from a study of blood T cell repertoires in COVID-19. Study-level information: The cDNA or gDNA used as material had been derived from T cells, B-cell-depleted T cells, or PBMCs.

In the original workflow: Reference gene primer amplification yielded estimated nucleated cell counts. Sequencing was performed with immunoSEQ multiplex PCR; in TCRdb, only in-frame clones are kept and a portion is missing. Clone size and the V and J calls come from that table; the DNA yielded D and trimming. The table lists 250,000 to 350,000 clones, roughly 83% of them singletons, with around 1.6% in the top ten. V dropped 0 bases and J dropped 5; count of bases not matched to a gene: 6. Germline CDR1 reads SGHRS; CDR2 reads YFSETQ. The CDR3 spans 16 residues. The receptor comes from a woman aged 50 to 60 with acute or convalescent COVID-19. Sequenced input: peripheral blood. This chain joins TRBV5-1 and TRBJ2-3, with 10 bases fitting TRBD2. The CDR3 coding sequence is TGCGCCAGCAGCTTGGCCTTAGCGGGAGGTTTAGATACGCAGTATTTT. This encodes CASSLALAGGLDTQYF.